Given below is one T cell receptor (beta chain) in context. What it binds is not known. This sample was included in a study of early stage breast cancer tumors. General observations from the study: Most shared enriched TCRB sequences were commonly generated ones. Tumor and normal breast were distinguished via blood comparison in most of the 16 patients.

Looked up from germline, CDR1 is LNHDA and CDR2 is SQIVND (reference sequence). The CDR3 extends over 14 amino acids. V gave up 7 bases and J gave up 0 bases; unmatched junction bases: 3. Profiled with immunoSEQ multiplex PCR; TCRdb holds only in-frame clones, not every one. This sample yields under 75,000 clones, of which 60% to 85% are seen a single time; 3% to 3.5% belongs to the top ten. The V call is TRBV19, the J call TRBJ2-7, with 10 bases aligning to TRBD2. The clonotype was recovered from a person aged 25-39 years with breast cancer. Sequenced input: blood. Written as DNA, the CDR3 is TGTGCCAGTAAACTAGCGGGATCCTCCTACGAGCAGTACTTC. Its translation is CASKLAGSSYEQYF.